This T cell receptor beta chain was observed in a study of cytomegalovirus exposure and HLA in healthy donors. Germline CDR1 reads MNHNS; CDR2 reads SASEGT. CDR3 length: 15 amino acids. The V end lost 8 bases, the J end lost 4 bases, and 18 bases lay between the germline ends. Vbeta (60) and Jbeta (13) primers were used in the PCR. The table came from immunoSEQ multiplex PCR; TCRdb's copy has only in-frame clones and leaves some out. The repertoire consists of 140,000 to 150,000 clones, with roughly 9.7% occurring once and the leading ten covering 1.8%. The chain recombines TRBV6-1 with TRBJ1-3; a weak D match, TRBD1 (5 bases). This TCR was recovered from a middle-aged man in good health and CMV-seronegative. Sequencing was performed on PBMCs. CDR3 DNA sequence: TGTGCCAGCGGGATTGACAGAGCCCCCGGAAACACCATATATTTT. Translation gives CASGIDRAPGNTIYF.